By proportion, the clone carrying this T cell receptor beta chain is medium-sized. From germline, CDR1 is KGHSH and CDR2 LQKENI. V was shortened by 5 bases and J by 4 bases, with 17 bases between the two germline ends. The CDR3 is 15 amino acids. This sample was taken from a study of immune heterogeneity within non-small cell lung tumors. Amplifying TCR beta CDR3 involved multiplex PCR carried out with 32 V and 13 J primers. TCRdb recomputed calls from the multiplex PCR reads with MiXCR, one row per CDR3 protein. In the table there are about 3,200 distinct CDR3 sequences, roughly 21% of which are singletons. The starting template was genomic DNA from bulk tumor, approximately 600 ng per sample. Several biopsies per primary tumor were taken during surgery, spaced as far apart as possible. Each patient presented with untreated, newly diagnosed non-small cell lung cancer and received curative surgery.

The TCR was taken from a man in his 60s with non-small cell lung cancer. V is TRBV18 and J is TRBJ1-1; maybe TRBD1 (6 bases). The sequencing sample was made of lung tumor tissue. CDR3 amino acids: CASSEVGAGSTEAFF. DNA of the CDR3: TGTGCCAGCTCAGAGGTGGGGGCGGGAAGCACTGAAGCTTTCTTT.